This T cell receptor (beta chain) was retrieved from a study of T cells in Graves' hyperthyroidism and ophthalmopathy. Study information: Peripheral blood was obtained at initial diagnosis, preceding any treatment.

Ophthalmopathy patients had Clinical Activity Score at least 3, NOSPECS grade at least 4, duration under 3 months. RNA transcripts yielded amplified TCR beta CDR3 regions. The HTBI primer set was used in a first-round RT-PCR of the TCR CDR3. TCRdb ran MiXCR on the multiplex PCR reads and lists one entry per CDR3 protein. The sample shows 500,000 to 650,000 distinct CDR3 sequences, around 20% of them seen only once. Whole-study results and caveats: The model anticipated ophthalmopathy a median approximately 6.5 months pre-onset. Blood held most thyroid clonotypes expanded above 0.001 frequency.

This CDR3 contains 16 residues. V was cut by 6 bases and J by 5 bases, with 22 bases left in between. Germline loops: CDR1 MNHNS, CDR2 SASEGT. This clonotype was counted between two and nine times. Its antigen is not identified. This sequence joins TRBV6-1 and TRBJ2-5, with D possibly matching TRBD2 (6 bases). The TCR comes from a middle-aged man with Graves' ophthalmopathy. The sample taken for sequencing was blood. The CDR3 nucleotides are TGTGCCAGCAGCCGGTTTTCCCTCATCCGGGGGGAGACCCAGTACTTC. Amino acids: CASSRFSLIRGETQYF.